This T cell receptor beta chain stems from a study of cytomegalovirus exposure and HLA in healthy donors. Study-level background: Counted in an early data release were roughly 87 million unique TCRs from HLA-typed donors.

The primer mix had 60 Vbeta and 13 Jbeta primers. Per the original data handling: It was a later analysis that counted around 85 million unique TCR beta chains, of which some 10 million were shared. Sequenced by immunoSEQ multiplex PCR; TCRdb stores in-frame clones only, minus some. The V and J calls and the clone size are those of that table, but D and trimming were determined from the DNA. In the table there are roughly 100,000 clones, 65% to 90% of which are singletons. Note on this clone: Its specificity is unknown.

Whole-study results and caveats: When analyzed later, a missense DCLRE1C variant was found to be linked to TCR beta V- and J-gene trimming. Among the most significant clusters, several appeared linked to common viral pathogens in a later analysis.

CDR3 length: 17 amino acids. Germline lookup yields CDR1 SGHRS and CDR2 YFSETQ. After removal of 0 bases from V and 0 bases from J, the junction contained 5 bases not matched to a gene. This clonotype originated in a man in his fifties or sixties in good health and CMV-seronegative. This chain links TRBV5-1 with TRBJ2-2; 7 bases map to TRBD2. Sequencing was performed on PBMCs. The CDR3 DNA reads TGCGCCAGCAGCTTGGTCGGGGACTATACGAACACCGGGGAGCTGTTTTTT. Translating gives CASSLVGDYTNTGELFF. The variable domain in full, with the rest retrieved from reference TRBV5-1 and TRBJ2-2, is KAGVTQTPRYLIKTRGQQVTLSCSPISGHRSVSWYQQTPGQGLQFLFEYFSETQRNKGNFPGRFSGRQFSNSRSEMNVSTLELGDSALYLCASSLVGDYTNTGELFFGEGSRLTVL.